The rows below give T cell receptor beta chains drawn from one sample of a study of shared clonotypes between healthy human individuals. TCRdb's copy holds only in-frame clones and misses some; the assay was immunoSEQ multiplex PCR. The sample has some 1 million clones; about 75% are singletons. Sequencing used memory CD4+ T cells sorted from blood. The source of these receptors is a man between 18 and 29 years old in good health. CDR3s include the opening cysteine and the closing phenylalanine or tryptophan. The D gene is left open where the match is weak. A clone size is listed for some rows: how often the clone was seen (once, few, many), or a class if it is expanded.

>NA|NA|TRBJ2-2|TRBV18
TGTGCCAGCTCACCAAGTAGGTCCGGGGAGCTGTTTTTT
CASSPSRSGELFF
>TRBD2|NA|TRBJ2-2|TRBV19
TGTGCCAGTAGTACGAAAAGCGGGAGAGGGACCGGGGAGCTGTTTTTT
CASSTKSGRGTGELFF
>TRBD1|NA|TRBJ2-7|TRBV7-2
TGTGCCAGCAGCTTACGAGACAGGGCCCCCGAGCAGTACTTC
CASSLRDRAPEQYF
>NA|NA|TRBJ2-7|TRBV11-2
TGTGCCAGCAGCTTAGGGTCGGGTAGTTTGTACTTC
CASSLGSGSLYF
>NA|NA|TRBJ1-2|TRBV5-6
TGTGCCAGCAGCCCATTACAGGCCGGTTCTAACTATGGCTACACCTTC
CASSPLQAGSNYGYTF
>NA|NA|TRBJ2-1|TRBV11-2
TGTGCCAGCAGCTTAGAACAGAATGAGCAGTTCTTC
CASSLEQNEQFF
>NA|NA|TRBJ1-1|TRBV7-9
TGTGCCAGCAGCCAAGTAGGGAGGGCCCCTGGGGGTGAAGCTTTCTTT
CASSQVGRAPGGEAFF
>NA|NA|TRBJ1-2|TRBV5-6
TGTGCCAGCAGCTTGGAAATGGGGTATGGCTACACCTTC
CASSLEMGYGYTF
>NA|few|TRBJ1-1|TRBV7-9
TGTGCCAGCAGCTTAGAGGCACGAGACACTGAAGCTTTCTTT
CASSLEARDTEAFF
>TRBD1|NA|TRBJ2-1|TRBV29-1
TGCAGCCTTGCCGGGACAGCAGACAATGAGCAGTTCTTC
CSLAGTADNEQFF
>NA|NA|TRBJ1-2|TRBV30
TGTGCCTGGTTCCCGCGTGAGTACTATGGCTACACCTTC
CAWFPREYYGYTF
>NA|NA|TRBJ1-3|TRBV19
TGTGCCAGTAGAGAGACCGGACTTTTCTCTGGAAACACCATATATTTT
CASRETGLFSGNTIYF
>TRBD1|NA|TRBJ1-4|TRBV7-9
TGTGCCAGCAGCGCCGGGGGACAGGATAATGAAAAACTGTTTTTT
CASSAGGQDNEKLFF
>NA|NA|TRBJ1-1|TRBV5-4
TGTGCCAGCAGTTTCCCGGGGGGGGACACTGAAGCTTTCTTT
CASSFPGGDTEAFF
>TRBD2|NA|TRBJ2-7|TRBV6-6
TGTGCCAGCAGCTCCAGACTAGCGGCTTCCTACGAGCAGTACTTC
CASSSRLAASYEQYF
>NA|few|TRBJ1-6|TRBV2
TGTGCCAGCAGCGGACTGGGGGGTTCACCCCTCCACTTT
CASSGLGGSPLHF
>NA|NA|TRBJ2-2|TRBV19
TGTGCCTGTGGGGGGACCAGGAGATCGGCCGGGGAGCTGTTTTTT
CACGGTRRSAGELFF
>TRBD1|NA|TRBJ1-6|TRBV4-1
TGCGCCAGCAGCCAAGATCTGGGACAGGGACGCTCACCCCTCCACTTT
CASSQDLGQGRSPLHF
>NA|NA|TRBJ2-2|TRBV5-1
TGCGCCAGCAGATTTGGTGGCGACACCGGGGAGCTGTTTTTT
CASRFGGDTGELFF
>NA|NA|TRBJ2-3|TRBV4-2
TGTGCCAGCAGCCTTCTCCCCCCCAAAGATACGCAGTATTTT
CASSLLPPKDTQYF
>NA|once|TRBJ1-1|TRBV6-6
TGTGCCAGCAGTTACTCTGAGGGGGAGCGAGCTTTCTTT
CASSYSEGERAFF
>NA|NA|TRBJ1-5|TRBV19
TGTGCCAGTAGTTTAACGGCTTCGAATCAGCCCCAGCATTTT
CASSLTASNQPQHF
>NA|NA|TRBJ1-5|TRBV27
TGTGCCAGCAGTTTAGGAAGACAGAGCAATCAGCCCCAGCATTTT
CASSLGRQSNQPQHF
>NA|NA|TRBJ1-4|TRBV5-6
TGTGCCAGCAGCGACACGGGACCTAATGAAAAACTGTTTTTT
CASSDTGPNEKLFF
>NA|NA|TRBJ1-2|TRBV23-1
TGCGCCAGCATCCCCGCATATTATGGCTACACCTTC
CASIPAYYGYTF
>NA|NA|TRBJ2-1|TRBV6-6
TGTGCCAGCGGGGCCAATGAGCAGTTCTTC
CASGANEQFF
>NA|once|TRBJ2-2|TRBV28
TGTGCCAGCTGCCTCAAGGGCGGGGAGCTGTTTTTT
CASCLKGGELFF
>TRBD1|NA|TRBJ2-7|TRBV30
TGTGCCTGGAGTAAAGGGACAGGTCTAGAGCAGTACTTC
CAWSKGTGLEQYF
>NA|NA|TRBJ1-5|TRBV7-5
TGTGCCAGAAGCTTTCAGGACAATCTCTCAGGTGGCAATCAGCCCCAGCATTTT
CARSFQDNLSGGNQPQHF
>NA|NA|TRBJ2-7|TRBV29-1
TGCAGCGCCTCGGGGCCAGGGTACGAGCAGTACTTC
CSASGPGYEQYF
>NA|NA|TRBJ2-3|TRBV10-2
TGCGCCAGCAGTGATTCGGCAGATACGCAGTATTTT
CASSDSADTQYF
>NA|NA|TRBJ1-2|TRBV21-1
TGTGCCAGCAGCAAAGTGGGGCTACCGGACAGGGGGCCTAACTATGGCTACACCTTC
CASSKVGLPDRGPNYGYTF
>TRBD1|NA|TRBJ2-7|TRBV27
TGTGCCAGCAGATTGATGAGGGGGCATTACGAGCAGTACTTC
CASRLMRGHYEQYF
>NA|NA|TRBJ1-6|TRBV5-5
TGTGCCAGCAGCTCCTGGACGGAGAATTCACCCCTCCACTTT
CASSSWTENSPLHF
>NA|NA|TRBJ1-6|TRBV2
TGTGCCAGCAGCTCCGGGGTTACCGGGTCACCCCTCCACTTT
CASSSGVTGSPLHF
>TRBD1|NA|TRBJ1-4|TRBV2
TGTGCCAGCAGTTCGGACAGGGGGCGAGAAAAACTGTTTTTT
CASSSDRGREKLFF
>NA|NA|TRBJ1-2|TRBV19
TGTGCCAGTAGGGACCGAAAGGAAGGTAACTATGGCTACACCTTC
CASRDRKEGNYGYTF
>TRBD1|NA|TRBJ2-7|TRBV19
TGTGCCAGTAGTCGGGACAGGTTTTCCGAGCAGTACTTC
CASSRDRFSEQYF
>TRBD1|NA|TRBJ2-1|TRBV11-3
TGTGCCAGCAGCTCCGGACAGGCCTACAATGAGCAGTTCTTC
CASSSGQAYNEQFF
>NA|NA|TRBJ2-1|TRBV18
TGTGCCAGCTCACCGTACCAGGACACGGCTAGTGAGCAGTTCTTC
CASSPYQDTASEQFF
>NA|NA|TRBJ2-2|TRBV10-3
TGTGCCATCAGTTGGGACTCTAACACCGGGGAGCTGTTTTTT
CAISWDSNTGELFF
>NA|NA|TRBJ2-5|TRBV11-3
TGTGCCAGCACCACTAAGGACTTACGCCAAGAGACCCAGTACTTC
CASTTKDLRQETQYF
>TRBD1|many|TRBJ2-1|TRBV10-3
TGTGCCGCCAGGAATGATCCGGGACAGGGGTACAATGAGCAGTTCTTC
CAARNDPGQGYNEQFF
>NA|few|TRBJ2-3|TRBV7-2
TGTGCCAGCAGCCGGGACGGTGGGGCAGATACGCAGTATTTT
CASSRDGGADTQYF
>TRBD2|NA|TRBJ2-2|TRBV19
TGTGCCAGTAGTATAGGGGGCGGGAGGACGCAAACCGGGGAGCTGTTTTTT
CASSIGGGRTQTGELFF
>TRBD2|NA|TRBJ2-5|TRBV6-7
TGTGCCAGCAGTCCTAAATCGACTAGCGGGGGACAAGAGACCCAGTACTTC
CASSPKSTSGGQETQYF
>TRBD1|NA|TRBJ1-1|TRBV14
TGTGCCAGCAGCCTTAGGACAGGGGGGGCAACTGAAGCTTTCTTT
CASSLRTGGATEAFF
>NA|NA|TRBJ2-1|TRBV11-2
TGTGCCAGCAGCTTAGAATACGGCGGGGCTAGGAGCTCCTACAATGAGCAGTTCTTC
CASSLEYGGARSSYNEQFF